The 23 T cell receptor beta chains below all came from one sample that was sequenced in a study of blood T cell repertoires in COVID-19. Sequencing was performed with immunoSEQ multiplex PCR; in TCRdb, only in-frame clones are kept and a portion is missing. Of 130,000 to 150,000 clones listed, around 82% are singletons. Material: peripheral blood. All receptors derive from a woman in her forties or fifties with acute or convalescent COVID-19.

This clone was counted between two and nine times. In the same sample, other DNA sequences code for this CDR3. V and J are TRBV5-1 and TRBJ1-2, with a weak D call TRBD1 (5 bases). This CDR3 region has 14 residues. Germline V gene lookup returns CDR1 SGHRS and CDR2 YFSETQ. Trimming stripped 3 bases from V and 8 bases from J, with 17 bases between. In nucleotides, the CDR3 is TGCGCCAGCAGCTATCCCAGGGAGGGCGGAGGCTACACCTTC. Amino acid sequence: CASSYPREGGGYTF.

V and J are TRBV7-2 and TRBJ1-1; D is possibly TRBD1 (5 bases). This CDR3 has 14 amino acids. Germline assignment: CDR1 SGHTA and CDR2 FQGNSA. Trimming removed 5 bases from V and 2 bases from J, with 12 bases in between. The CDR3 here is CASSARQRNTEAFF. The CDR3 DNA is TGTGCCAGCAGCGCCAGACAGAGAAACACTGAAGCTTTCTTT. The full variable domain, completed using reference TRBV7-2 and TRBJ1-1, is GAGVSQSPSNKVTEKGKDVELRCDPISGHTALYWYRQSLGQGLEFLIYFQGNSAPDKSGLPSDRFSAERTGGSVSTLTIQRTQQEDSAVYLCASSARQRNTEAFFGQGTRLTVV.

The chain uses TRBV3-1 (or the pseudogene TRBV3-2) and TRBJ2-5; 10 bases map to TRBD1. Germline lookup yields CDR1 LGHDT and CDR2 YNNKEL (reference sequence). V lost 8 bases, J lost 5 bases, and 5 bases stayed unmatched. The CDR3 spans 13 residues. CDR3 sequence reads: CASRTGGWETQYF. CDR3 nucleotides: TGTGCCAGCCGGACAGGGGGTTGGGAGACCCAGTACTTC.

In its sample, this clone was seen a few times. The chain is built from TRBV6-2 or TRBV6-3 and TRBJ1-1; D gene ambiguous. CDR1 is MNHEY and CDR2 is SVGEGT in the germline V gene. The ends were cut back, 2 bases at V and 0 bases at J, with 7 bases in the middle. The CDR3 is 14 amino acids. CDR3 sequence reads: CASSYLELNTEAFF. In nucleotides, the CDR3 is TGTGCCAGCAGTTACCTGGAGTTGAACACTGAAGCTTTCTTT.

V and J are TRBV2 and TRBJ1-1; perhaps TRBD1 as D (6 bases). Trimming shortened V by 4 bases and J by 8 bases, and 11 bases separated the two germline ends. The CDR3 runs 12 residues. Germline CDR1 reads SNHLY; CDR2 reads FYNNEI. CDR3 bases: TGTGCCAGCAGTGTTTTTGGGACAGAAGCTTTCTTT. Translating it yields CASSVFGTEAFF.

The chain uses TRBV4-3 and TRBJ1-1; D is unclear. The V gene's germline CDR1 is LGHNA and CDR2 YSLEER. V lost 0 bases to trimming and J lost 11 bases, with 10 bases between them. The CDR3 spans 12 residues. The CDR3 reads CASSQDSGNAFF. DNA for the CDR3: TGCGCCAGCAGCCAAGATTCGGGGAACGCTTTCTTT.

This rearrangement joins TRBV5-1 to TRBJ1-6; 9 bases are a match to TRBD1. Germline V lookup: CDR1 SGHRS, CDR2 YFSETQ. CDR3 length: 14 residues. V dropped 4 bases and J dropped 7; count of bases not matched to a gene: 3. CDR3 sequence (DNA): TGCGCCAGCAGCCCAGGACAGGGGAATTCACCCCTCCACTTT. Translated: CASSPGQGNSPLHF.

The gene calls are TRBV6-5 and TRBJ2-7; weak D call: TRBD1 (5 bases). Trimming took 7 bases from V and 2 from J, leaving 15 bases between them. The germline CDR1 and CDR2 sequences are MNHEY and SVGAGI. The CDR3 extends over 14 amino acids. The DNA for the CDR3 is TGTGCCAGCATAAGGGTAGGACACACCTACGAGCAGTACTTC. This gives the protein CASIRVGHTYEQYF.

This clone was found once. The chain combines TRBV9 with TRBJ1-1; D gene unclear. V was pared by 0 bases and J by 4 bases, with 7 bases between. The length of the CDR3 is 13 residues. Looked up from germline, CDR1 is SGDLS and CDR2 is YYNGEE. The CDR3 loop is CASSVGEVTEAFF. The CDR3 DNA is TGTGCCAGCAGCGTAGGGGAGGTCACTGAAGCTTTCTTT.

The rearrangement uses TRBV4-2 and TRBJ2-5; TRBD2 matches 10 bases. V dropped 0 bases and J dropped 1; count of bases not matched to a gene: 5. The length of the CDR3 is 17 residues. Germline V gene lookup returns CDR1 LGHNA and CDR2 YNFKEQ. The CDR3 region has the DNA TGTGCCAGCAGCCAAGATTCACTAGCGGGGCTCCAAGAGACCCAGTACTTC. This encodes CASSQDSLAGLQETQYF.

The V gene is TRBV5-1, the J gene TRBJ1-4; 9 bases line up with TRBD1. Trimming removed 3 bases from V and 9 bases from J; junction bases left unmatched: 6. The CDR3 totals 14 residues. CDR1 and CDR2 (germline): SGHRS, YFSETQ. The CDR3 loop is CASSWTGEEKKLFF. The CDR3 bases are TGCGCCAGCAGCTGGACAGGGGAGGAGAAAAAACTGTTTTTT.

V and J are TRBV18 and TRBJ1-1; 10 nucleotides line up with TRBD1. CDR3 length equals 17 residues. The J segment lost 0 bases and the V segment lost 3 bases, leaving 7 bases of the junction unmatched. In germline, CDR1 is KGHSH, CDR2 LQKENI. The CDR3 coding sequence is TGTGCCAGCTCACCTATAGGGACAGGGGAAGTGAACACTGAAGCTTTCTTT. This sequence encodes CASSPIGTGEVNTEAFF.

The chain couples TRBV5-6 to TRBJ1-2, with 7 bases matching TRBD1. CDR3 size: 16 residues. V lost 4 bases to trimming and J lost 1 base; unmatched junction nucleotides: 10. Germline lookup yields CDR1 SGHDT and CDR2 YYEEEE. The CDR3 loop is CASSDGTAANNYGYTF. DNA for the CDR3: TGTGCCAGCAGCGACGGGACAGCTGCCAATAACTATGGCTACACCTTC.

This clone was recorded once. The chain combines TRBV7-8 with TRBJ2-1; no clear D. Germline lookup yields CDR1 SGHVS and CDR2 FQNEAQ. CDR3 size: 13 residues. Trimming stripped 4 bases from V and 4 bases from J, with 8 bases between. The CDR3 DNA sequence: TGTGCCAGCAGCTGGGCTACATACAATGAGCAGTTCTTC. This translates into CASSWATYNEQFF.

V is TRBV5-6 and J is TRBJ1-2; D gene ambiguous. The length of the CDR3 is 14 residues. V was shortened by 1 base and J by 0 bases, with 7 bases between the two germline ends. The germline V gene has CDR1 SGHDT and CDR2 YYEEEE. This CDR3 reads CASSLSETNYGYTF. DNA for the CDR3: TGTGCCAGCAGCTTGTCTGAGACTAACTATGGCTACACCTTC. The full variable domain, with the rest looked up from reference TRBV5-6 and TRBJ1-2, is DAGVTQSPTHLIKTRGQQVTLRCSPKSGHDTVSWYQQALGQGPQFIFQYYEEEERQRGNFPDRFSGHQFPNYSSELNVNALLLGDSALYLCASSLSETNYGYTFGSGTRLTVV.

This clone came up once. The gene calls are TRBV6-5 and TRBJ2-7; TRBD2 is a possible D gene (5 bases). The CDR3 is made up of 14 amino acids. V lost 6 bases and J 2 bases, leaving 14 bases between the germline ends. Germline CDR1 is MNHEY and CDR2 is SVGAGI. The CDR3 protein is CASRSRTQAYEQYF. For the CDR3, the DNA is TGTGCCAGCAGAAGTCGGACTCAAGCCTACGAGCAGTACTTC.

This clone was found a few times. The chain has TRBV27 and TRBJ2-7; 7 bases are shared with TRBD2. Germline CDR1 and CDR2: MNHEY and SMNVEV (reference sequence). The CDR3 consists of 13 residues. V trimming: 4 bases; J trimming: 3 bases; junction bases outside the gene matches: 3. CDR3 amino acids: CASSYGLDYEQYF. For the CDR3, the DNA is TGTGCCAGCAGTTACGGACTAGACTACGAGCAGTACTTC.

The rearrangement links TRBV4-2 to TRBJ1-1; D not certain. CDR3 size: 14 residues. V was shortened by 0 bases and J by 8 bases, with 13 bases between the two germline ends. Germline V gene data show CDR1 as LGHNA and CDR2 as YNFKEQ. CDR3 amino acids: CASSQEIAGQEAFF. CDR3 sequence (DNA): TGTGCCAGCAGCCAAGAGATCGCAGGTCAAGAAGCTTTCTTT.

V gene TRBV9 combines with J gene TRBJ2-2, with a tentative D call TRBD2 (7 bases). CDR3 size: 15 residues. Germline CDR1 reads SGDLS; CDR2 reads YYNGEE. Trimming removed 4 bases at V and 0 bases at J, with 10 bases between. In DNA form, the CDR3 reads TGTGCCAGCAGCAGGCGGGGGCCGAACACCGGGGAGCTGTTTTTT. Protein product: CASSRRGPNTGELFF.

V is TRBV18 and J is TRBJ2-5; 13 bases map to TRBD2. Per germline, CDR1 KGHSH and CDR2 LQKENI. V lost 1 base and J lost 0; bases outside the gene matches: 8. The CDR3 runs 19 residues. The CDR3 protein is CASSPRLGGLAGHQETQYF. For the CDR3, the DNA is TGTGCCAGCTCACCACGGCTCGGGGGACTAGCGGGGCACCAAGAGACCCAGTACTTC.

V and J are TRBV27 and TRBJ2-5; 7 bases map to TRBD1. The J segment lost 1 base and the V segment lost 4 bases, leaving 3 bases of the junction unmatched. The germline gives CDR1 MNHEY, CDR2 SMNVEV (reference sequence). The CDR3 runs to 14 residues. CDR3 nucleotide sequence: TGTGCCAGCAGTTACGGGACAGCCCAAGAGACCCAGTACTTC. Its translation: CASSYGTAQETQYF.

This chain links TRBV7-9 with TRBJ1-1; 7 bases agree with TRBD1. The CDR3 length is 16 residues. Germline CDR1 and CDR2: SEHNR and FQNEAQ (reference sequence). J lost 0 bases, V lost 4 bases, and 8 bases had no gene match. The CDR3, as DNA: TGTGCCAGCAGCTCCGGGGAGACAGGGTTGAACACTGAAGCTTTCTTT. This codes for CASSSGETGLNTEAFF.

This clone was counted ten times or more. The chain joins TRBV11-2 to TRBJ2-5, with TRBD2 matching 9 bases. J lost 1 base, V lost 2 bases, and 8 bases had no gene match. This CDR3 comprises 17 residues. Germline values: CDR1 SGHAT, CDR2 FQNNGV. CDR3 region: CASSLIPSGGFQETQYF. CDR3 nucleotides: TGTGCCAGCAGCTTAATCCCCAGCGGGGGGTTCCAAGAGACCCAGTACTTC.